This T cell receptor beta chain comes out of a study of blood T cell repertoires in COVID-19. Across the whole study: The United States, Italy and Spain supplied acute and convalescent COVID-19 samples. Sources were T cells, B-cell-depleted T cells, or PBMCs; the material itself was cDNA or gDNA.

In the authors' workflow: Amplifying reference gene primers gave estimates of nucleated cell counts. Sequencing used immunoSEQ multiplex PCR; TCRdb keeps in-frame clones, though not all of them. D and trimming come from the DNA, and the V and J calls and clone size come from that table. The table shows 150,000 or so clones, with roughly nine tenths occurring only once. V lost 5 bases and J 7 bases, leaving 18 bases between the germline ends. The CDR3 has 15 amino acids. Germline V gene lookup returns CDR1 SGHDT and CDR2 YYEEEE. The chain employs TRBV5-6 and TRBJ1-4; TRBD1 is a possible D gene (5 bases). Input material: peripheral blood. The receptor was derived from a man aged 45-65 years with acute or convalescent COVID-19. The chain's CDR3 is CASRNSQDSFEKLFF. The CDR3 DNA reads as TGTGCCAGCAGGAACTCACAGGATTCATTTGAAAAACTGTTTTTT.